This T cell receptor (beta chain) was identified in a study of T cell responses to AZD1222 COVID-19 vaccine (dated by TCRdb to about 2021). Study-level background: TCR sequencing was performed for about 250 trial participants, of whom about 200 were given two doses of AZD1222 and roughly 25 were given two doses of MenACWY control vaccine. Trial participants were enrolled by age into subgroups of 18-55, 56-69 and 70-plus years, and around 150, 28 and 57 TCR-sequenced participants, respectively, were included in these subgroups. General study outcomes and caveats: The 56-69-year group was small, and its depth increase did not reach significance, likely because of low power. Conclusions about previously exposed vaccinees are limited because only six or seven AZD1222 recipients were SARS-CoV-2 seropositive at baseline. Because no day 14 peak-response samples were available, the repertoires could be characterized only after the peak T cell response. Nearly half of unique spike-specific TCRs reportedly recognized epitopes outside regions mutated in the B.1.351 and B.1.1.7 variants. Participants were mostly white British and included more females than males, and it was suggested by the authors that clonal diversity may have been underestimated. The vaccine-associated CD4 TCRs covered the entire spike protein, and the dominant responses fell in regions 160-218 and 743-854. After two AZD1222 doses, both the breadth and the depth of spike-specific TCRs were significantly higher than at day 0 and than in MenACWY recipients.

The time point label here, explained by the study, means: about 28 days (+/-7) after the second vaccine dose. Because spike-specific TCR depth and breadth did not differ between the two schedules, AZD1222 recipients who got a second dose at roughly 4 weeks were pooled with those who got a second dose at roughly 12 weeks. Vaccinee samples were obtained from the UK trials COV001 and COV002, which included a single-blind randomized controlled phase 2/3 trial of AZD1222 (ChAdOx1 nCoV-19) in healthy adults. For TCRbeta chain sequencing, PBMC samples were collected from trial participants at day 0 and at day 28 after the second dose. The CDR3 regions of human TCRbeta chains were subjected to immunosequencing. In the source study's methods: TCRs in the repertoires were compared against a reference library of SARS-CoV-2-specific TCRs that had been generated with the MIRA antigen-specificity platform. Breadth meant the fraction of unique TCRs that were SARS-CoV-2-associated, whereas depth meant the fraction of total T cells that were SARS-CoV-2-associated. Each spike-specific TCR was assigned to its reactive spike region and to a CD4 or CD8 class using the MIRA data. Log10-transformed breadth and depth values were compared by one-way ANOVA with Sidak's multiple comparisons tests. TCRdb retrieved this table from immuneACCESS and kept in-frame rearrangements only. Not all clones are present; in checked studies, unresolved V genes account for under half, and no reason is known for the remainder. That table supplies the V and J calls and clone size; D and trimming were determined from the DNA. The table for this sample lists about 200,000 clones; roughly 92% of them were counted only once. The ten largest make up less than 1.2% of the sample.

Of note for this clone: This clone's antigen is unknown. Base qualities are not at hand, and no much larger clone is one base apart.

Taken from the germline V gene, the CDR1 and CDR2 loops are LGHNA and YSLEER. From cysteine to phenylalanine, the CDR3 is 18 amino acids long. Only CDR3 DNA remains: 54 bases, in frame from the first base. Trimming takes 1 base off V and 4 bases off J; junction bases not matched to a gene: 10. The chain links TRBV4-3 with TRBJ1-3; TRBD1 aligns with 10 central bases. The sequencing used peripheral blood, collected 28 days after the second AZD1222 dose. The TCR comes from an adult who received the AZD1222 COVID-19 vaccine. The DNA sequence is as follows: TGCGCCAGCAGCCAAGCCGGCTTTGGACAGGGGGTCGGAAACACCATATATTTT. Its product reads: CASSQAGFGQGVGNTIYF.